Listed below are T cell receptor beta chains from one sample, sequenced in a study of T-cell reconstitution after alpha-beta-depleted transplantation in children. Via MiXCR, TCRdb re-called the PCR reads, giving one row per CDR3 protein. Of roughly 670,000 distinct CDR3 sequences in the sample, under 15% are singletons; the top ten hold about 0.79%. This material consisted of PBMCs, taken before TCRalphabeta/CD19-depleted stem cell transplant. These receptors were taken from a girl aged 2-10 years with congenital amegakaryocytic thrombocytopenia, due to receive a stem cell transplant. Both conserved end residues are part of each CDR3. D genes are given only for firm matches. The size of a clone is reported for some rows only, either as once, few or many, or as a class for expanded clones.

d_gene,j_gene,abundance,v_gene,CDR3nt,CDR3aa
-,TRBJ2-3,many,TRBV14,TGTGCCAGCAGCCAAGCTGTGGTAGATACGCAGTATTTT,CASSQAVVDTQYF
-,TRBJ1-2,many,TRBV28,TGTGCCAGCAGTTTGGTGGGGACCAACTATGGCTACACCTTC,CASSLVGTNYGYTF
-,TRBJ2-3,-,TRBV7-8,TGTGCCAGCAGCTTAACGGCGGCCGGCCCAGATACGCAGTATTTT,CASSLTAAGPDTQYF
TRBD2,TRBJ2-7,-,TRBV12-3/TRBV12-4,TGTGCCAGCAGTGCGACTAGCGAAGCCCACGAGCAGTACTTC,CASSATSEAHEQYF
-,TRBJ2-1,many,TRBV20-1,TGCAGTGCTAGAAGAAGTATTCCCCCCAATGAGCAGTTCTTC,CSARRSIPPNEQFF
TRBD1,TRBJ1-2,many,TRBV5-5,TGTGCCAGCAGCTTGTTTAGGGGGCGCAACTATGGCTACACCTTC,CASSLFRGRNYGYTF
TRBD2,TRBJ2-1,many,TRBV20-1,TGCAGTGCTACCGGACTAGCAGACTACAATGAGCAGTTCTTC,CSATGLADYNEQFF
TRBD2,TRBJ2-1,-,TRBV10-3,TGTGCCATCAAGGGTGCTAGCGGGAGTACGAATGAGCAGTTCTTC,CAIKGASGSTNEQFF
-,TRBJ2-1,many,TRBV5-1,TGCGCCAGCAGTCATACTAGAAGGTTATACAATGAGCAGTTCTTC,CASSHTRRLYNEQFF
TRBD1,TRBJ2-7,many,TRBV29-1,TGCAGCGTTGACAAATCAGGGGGTGGCTACGAGCAGTACTTC,CSVDKSGGGYEQYF
-,TRBJ1-1,many,TRBV12-3/TRBV12-4,TGTGCCAGCAGTTTTGGGACTGAAGCTTTCTTT,CASSFGTEAFF
-,TRBJ2-6,-,TRBV11-3,TGTGCCAGCAGCCCAAATAACAACGTCCTGACTTTC,CASSPNNNVLTF
TRBD1,TRBJ2-7,-,TRBV15,TGTGCCACCAGCAGAGTTCTCGAGACAGGGGATCAGGAGCAGTACTTC,CATSRVLETGDQEQYF
-,TRBJ2-7,few,TRBV12-3/TRBV12-4,TGTGCCAGCAGTGACATGGGCGGGCGGTACGAGCAGTACTTC,CASSDMGGRYEQYF
-,TRBJ2-7,many,TRBV29-1,TGCAGCGTTGAAGATCAACAGGACAACTACGAGCAGTACTTC,CSVEDQQDNYEQYF
TRBD1,TRBJ2-5,many,TRBV11-2,TGTGCCAGCAGCTTCTTAGGGACAGGCGGGGAGACCCAGTACTTC,CASSFLGTGGETQYF
-,TRBJ2-1,many,TRBV4-1,TGCGCCAGCAGCCTCAGACGGGATAGCGGCAATGAGCAGTTCTTC,CASSLRRDSGNEQFF
-,TRBJ2-3,many,TRBV27,TGTGCCAGCAGAACAACAGGGAAAAGCACAGATACGCAGTATTTT,CASRTTGKSTDTQYF
-,TRBJ1-1,few,TRBV20-1,TGCAGTGCTAGACGTGGGGGGGGCACTGAAGCTTTCTTT,CSARRGGGTEAFF
-,TRBJ2-7,few,TRBV5-1,TGCGCCAGCAGCCCGTATCGAAACCTAGACTACGAGCAGTACTTC,CASSPYRNLDYEQYF
-,TRBJ2-1,few,TRBV13,TGTGCCAGCCGATCCCCCCGCACCCGTGGGAATGAGCAGTTCTTC,CASRSPRTRGNEQFF
TRBD1,TRBJ1-2,few,TRBV30,TGTGCCTCAGGGACAGGGGACGGCTATGGCTACACCTTC,CASGTGDGYGYTF
TRBD1,TRBJ1-1,-,TRBV19,TGTGCCAGTAGTACCGACAGGGGATATGAAGCTTTCTTT,CASSTDRGYEAFF
-,TRBJ2-7,many,TRBV20-1,TGCAGTGCTGCCAGCGCGAGCTCCTACGAGCAGTACTTC,CSAASASSYEQYF
-,TRBJ2-1,many,TRBV5-1,TGCGCCAGCAGCTTCCGAGGAGGGTTGGCTTACAATGAGCAGTTCTTC,CASSFRGGLAYNEQFF
-,TRBJ2-7,-,TRBV20-1,TGCAGTGCTAGAGACGGCCAGTACGAGCAGTACTTC,CSARDGQYEQYF
-,TRBJ1-1,-,TRBV6-1,TGTGCCAGCAGTCAGGTACAGGGCACTGAAGCTTTCTTT,CASSQVQGTEAFF
TRBD2,TRBJ2-7,few,TRBV7-3,TGTGCCAGCAGCTCGAGCGGGAGGGGAAAGACCTACGAGCAGTACTTC,CASSSSGRGKTYEQYF
-,TRBJ2-2,many,TRBV20-1,TGCAGTGCTCTCAGGGGCGGGAACACCGGGGAGCTGTTTTTT,CSALRGGNTGELFF
-,TRBJ2-3,many,TRBV29-1,TGCAGCGTTGAAGATCTTGCGGCAGATACGCAGTATTTT,CSVEDLAADTQYF
-,TRBJ2-6,few,TRBV29-1,TGCAGCGTTTCGACCGATCCCTCTGGGGCCAACGTCCTGACTTTC,CSVSTDPSGANVLTF
TRBD2,TRBJ2-7,-,TRBV4-1,TGCGCCAGCAGCCTAGGGGCTAGCGGGAGATACGAGCAGTACTTC,CASSLGASGRYEQYF
-,TRBJ2-4,few,TRBV7-3,TGTGCCAGCGATCTAGCCAAAAACATTCAGTACTTC,CASDLAKNIQYF
-,TRBJ1-2,-,TRBV7-2,TGTGCCAGCAACCCCTGGGACACCACCTATGGCTACACCTTC,CASNPWDTTYGYTF
TRBD1,TRBJ2-1,many,TRBV24-1,TGTGCCACCAGTGATACAGGGGACAATGAGCAGTTCTTC,CATSDTGDNEQFF
-,TRBJ1-1,-,TRBV18,TGTGCCAGCTCCCGATCCTTCCCATCAGCTTTCTTT,CASSRSFPSAFF
-,TRBJ2-2,-,TRBV28,TGTGCCAGCAGTTTTGGGGGACAGAACACCGGGGAGCTGTTTTTT,CASSFGGQNTGELFF
-,TRBJ2-5,few,TRBV12-3/TRBV12-4,TGTGCCAGCGGGAAAGAGACCCAGTACTTC,CASGKETQYF
-,TRBJ2-7,few,TRBV6-1,TGTGCCACCCAAGACAGTTCCCACTCCTACGAGCAGTACTTC,CATQDSSHSYEQYF
-,TRBJ2-1,many,TRBV20-1,TGCAGTGCTAGAGATCCGGGCACAGTCTACAATGAGCAGTTCTTC,CSARDPGTVYNEQFF
-,TRBJ2-3,many,TRBV11-2,TGTGCCAGCAGCCCCGAGACCAGCACAGATACGCAGTATTTT,CASSPETSTDTQYF
-,TRBJ2-1,many,TRBV15,TGTGCCACCAAGAGAGAAGCGAGCTCCTACAATGAGCAGTTCTTC,CATKREASSYNEQFF
TRBD1,TRBJ2-2,-,TRBV29-1,TGCAGCGCGGTACGAGGGGGCCCGAACACCGGGGAGCTGTTTTTT,CSAVRGGPNTGELFF
-,TRBJ2-7,many,TRBV20-1,TGCAGTGCTGTCCGGGACCGCACTTACGAGCAGTACTTC,CSAVRDRTYEQYF
TRBD2,TRBJ2-1,-,TRBV20-1,TGCAGTGCTAGAACCCTAGCGGGAGGGTATGAGCAGTTCTTC,CSARTLAGGYEQFF
TRBD2,TRBJ2-1,many,TRBV29-1,TGCAGCGGGGGACTAGCGGACAATGAGCAGTTCTTC,CSGGLADNEQFF
-,TRBJ2-1,many,TRBV20-1,TGCAGTGCCTATAGAGGGAATGAGCAGTTCTTC,CSAYRGNEQFF
-,TRBJ2-3,-,TRBV21-1,TGTGCCAGCAGAAAAGGAGGGCGGAGCCAATCCACAGATACGCAGTATTTT,CASRKGGRSQSTDTQYF
TRBD2,TRBJ2-7,-,TRBV20-1,TGCAGTGCCCTCGGGTTTGCTAGCGGGATTCAGGACGAGCAGTACTTC,CSALGFASGIQDEQYF
TRBD1,TRBJ2-1,many,TRBV20-1,TGCAGTGCTAGACGGGGACAGGGAGGTTACAATGAGCAGTTCTTC,CSARRGQGGYNEQFF
-,TRBJ1-6,few,TRBV5-1,TGCGCCAGCAGCTTGGAGTGGTCTTATTCACCCCTCCACTTT,CASSLEWSYSPLHF
TRBD1,TRBJ2-1,-,TRBV5-5,TGTGCCAGCAGCTCGGGACAGGGGGACTCACTGTTTTTC,CASSSGQGDSLFF
-,TRBJ2-5,few,TRBV7-9,TGTGCCAGCAGCTTAGGTGGGGGAGCAGGAGAGACCCAGTACTTC,CASSLGGGAGETQYF
-,TRBJ1-2,few,TRBV5-1,TGCGCCAGCAGCGGGGCCGGGGGGGGCGATGGCTACACCTTC,CASSGAGGGDGYTF
TRBD1,TRBJ2-5,few,TRBV5-1,TGCGCCAGCAGCAGACTCGACAGGGAAGGGACCCAGTACTTC,CASSRLDREGTQYF